The clone carrying this TCR beta chain was detected once. Antigen unknown. PCR employed 60 Vbeta and 13 Jbeta primers. Libraries were prepared by immunoSEQ multiplex PCR; TCRdb keeps only in-frame clonotypes and omits some of them. The table lists hundreds of thousands of clones, roughly 90% of them singletons. V was clipped by 0 bases and J by 9 bases; unmatched bases: 5. The CDR3 runs 16 residues. Germline V gene data show CDR1 as LNHNV and CDR2 as YYDKDF (reference sequence). This sample is part of a study of cytomegalovirus exposure and HLA in healthy donors. Study at large: Earlier, 180 million or so T cells were analyzed, and some 120 million unique TCR beta sequences were found among them. General study findings and limits: Compared with the approximately 700-donor mean, an Asian-associated ancestry cluster reportedly had fewer N-insertions, according to a later analysis.

This sequence was found in a woman younger than 30 in good health and CMV-seronegative. Sequencing used PBMCs. The V and J genes are TRBV15 and TRBJ2-2; 12 positions agree with TRBD2. This CDR3 reads CATSRDLAGGQRELFF. CDR3 in DNA: TGTGCCACCAGCAGAGATCTAGCGGGGGGGCAAAGGGAGCTGTTTTTT.